This TCR beta chain was retrieved from a study of STAT5B mutations in CD4+ large granular lymphocyte leukemia (dated by TCRdb to between 2021 and 2024). The study in broad terms: Among the healthy controls, the CDR3 'QG' motif was associated with a particular HLA allele. The study compared the TCRbeta repertoires of patients with CD4+ T-cell large granular lymphocyte leukemia against the TCRbeta repertoires of healthy blood donors. Flow cytometry performed on FACSCanto II or FACSVerse showed that the purified fractions had more than 95% purity among lymphocytes. Here is what the overall study found, with its caveats: TRBV06-family usage was enriched among the top patient clones (8/27) compared with healthy controls (2/35). The data were not HLA-matched, and the relatively small sample size could explain the higher clonality seen in CD4+ compared with CD8+ T-LGLL. Compared with healthy CD4+ repertoires, CD4-sorted patient repertoires appeared more clonal, and this difference remained even after the putative leukemic clones were removed. Main leukemic clonotypes were private to each patient, although under 30% appeared at low frequency in other patients' non-leukemic repertoires.

Healthy controls were roughly 37 blood donors whose buffy coats came from the Finnish Red Cross blood service. All TCR-sequenced material derived from peripheral blood: patient blood samples and healthy donor buffy coats. Peripheral blood mononuclear cells were isolated by Ficoll-Hypaque gradient centrifugation. CD4+ cells were magnetically purified from the buffy coats of healthy controls. Genomic DNA was extracted with the Gentra Puregene Cell and Tissue kit and quantified on a Qubit 2.0 fluorometer. TCRbeta rearrangements were sequenced from genomic DNA using the immunoSEQ assay at survey resolution. As for the authors' bioinformatics: In the TCR sequencing data, the smallest productive clonotype frequency that could be detected was 2.59 x 10-5. Analyses included only productive TCRbeta rearrangements, meaning complete and in-frame sequences. Sample clonality was computed as Simpson clonality in the immunoSEQ Analyzer version 3.0. Based on frequency, clones were grouped as very rare, small, medium, large (1-20%) or hyperexpanded (>20%). Generation probabilities were estimated with OLGA 1.2.3, V-gene circos plots were made with VDJtools, specificities were looked up in VDJdb, and CDR3 motifs were identified with GLIPH. The table comes from immuneACCESS by way of TCRdb, which keeps in-frame sequences with V and J called. Part of the clones is missing from these tables; in studies checked, under half for an unresolved V gene and the rest for unknown reasons. D and trimming were read from the DNA, whereas the V and J calls and clone size are those reported in that table. For this sample the table gives tens of thousands of clones, of which around 70% were detected only once. The ten largest clones add up to roughly 0.47% of the sample.

The V and J ends are trimmed by 6 bases and 10 bases, leaving 3 bases between them. The CDR3 holds 8 amino acids from the cysteine to the phenylalanine. Only the CDR3 DNA stays, 24 bases, in frame from base 1. The germline V gene specifies MNHNS as CDR1 and SASEGT as CDR2. Note on this clone: Its recognized antigen is unknown. No per-base quality is available; no much larger clone lies one base away.

The rearrangement combines TRBV6-1 with TRBJ1-1; no D gene can be assigned with confidence. The sequenced sample was CD4+ T cells from blood buffy coats. The TCR originated in a human donor in good health. Here is the DNA: TGTGCCAGCAGCCCAGCTTTCTTT. Translated, this gives CASSPAFF.